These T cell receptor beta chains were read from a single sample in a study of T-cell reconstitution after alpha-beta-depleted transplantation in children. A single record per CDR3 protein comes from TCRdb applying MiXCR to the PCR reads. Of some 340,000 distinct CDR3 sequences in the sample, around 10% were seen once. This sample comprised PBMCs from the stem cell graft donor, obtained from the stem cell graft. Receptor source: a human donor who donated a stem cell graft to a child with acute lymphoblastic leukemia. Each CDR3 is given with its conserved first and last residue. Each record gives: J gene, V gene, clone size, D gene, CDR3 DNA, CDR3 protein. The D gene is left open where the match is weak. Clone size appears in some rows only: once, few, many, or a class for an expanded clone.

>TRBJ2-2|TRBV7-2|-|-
TGTGCCAGCAGCTGGGCAGGGGAGCTGTTTTTT
CASSWAGELFF
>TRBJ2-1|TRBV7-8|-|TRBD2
TGTGCCAGCTTAAGGACTAGTGGCTTCCTCAATGAGCAGTTCTTC
CASLRTSGFLNEQFF
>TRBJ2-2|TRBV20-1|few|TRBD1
TGCAGTGTTACAGGGGGCACCGGGGAGCTGTTTTTT
CSVTGGTGELFF
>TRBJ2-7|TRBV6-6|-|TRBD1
TGTGCCAGCAGTCCGGGACAGGGCCGCGAGCAGTACTTC
CASSPGQGREQYF
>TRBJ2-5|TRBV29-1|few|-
TGCAGCGTTGAAGAGGTAGGCCGCCAAGAGACCCAGTACTTC
CSVEEVGRQETQYF
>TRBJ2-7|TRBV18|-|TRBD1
TGTGCCAGCTCACGGGGGACAGGCTACGAGCAGTACTTC
CASSRGTGYEQYF
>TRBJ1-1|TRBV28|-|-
TGTGCCAGCAGTTTAGAATTCCGGGTCTCTGAAGCTTTCTTT
CASSLEFRVSEAFF
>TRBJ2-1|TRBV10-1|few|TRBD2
TGCGCCAGCAGTGACCCCCGTAGCGGGAACTCCTACAATGAGCAGTTCTTC
CASSDPRSGNSYNEQFF
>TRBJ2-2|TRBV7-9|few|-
TGTGCCAGCAGCTTAGAGGGAGGCAACACCGGGGAGCTGTTTTTT
CASSLEGGNTGELFF
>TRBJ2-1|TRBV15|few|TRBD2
TGTGCCACCAGCAGGGCCTGGGTAGCGGGACAACCTGGTACCAATGAGCAGTTCTTC
CATSRAWVAGQPGTNEQFF
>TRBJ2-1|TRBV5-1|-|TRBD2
TGCGCCAGCAGCTCCCTCGGCGGGGGAGAGGCAAGTGAGCAGTTCTTC
CASSSLGGGEASEQFF
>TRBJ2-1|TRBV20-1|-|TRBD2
TGCAGTGCTAGAGATGTAGCGGGAGCCCTATACAATGAGCAGTTCTTC
CSARDVAGALYNEQFF
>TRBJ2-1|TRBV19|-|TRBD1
TGTGCCAGTAGTACCGACAGGGTGCTAAACAATGAGCAGTTCTTC
CASSTDRVLNNEQFF
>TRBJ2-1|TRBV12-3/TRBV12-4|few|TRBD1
TGTGCCAGCAGTTTAGAGTTCAGGGGGCTAAATGAGCAGTTCTTC
CASSLEFRGLNEQFF
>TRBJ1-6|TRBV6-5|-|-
TGTGCCAGCAGTTACTCTAGGGGTGTTGATTCACCCCTCCACTTT
CASSYSRGVDSPLHF
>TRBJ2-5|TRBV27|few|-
TGTGCCAGCAGGAGCCTACCTCTGGAGACCCAGTACTTC
CASRSLPLETQYF
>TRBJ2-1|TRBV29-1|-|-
TGCAGCGTTCCCTACGAAGACAGGGAGGTTCAAGGTGAGCAGTTCTTC
CSVPYEDREVQGEQFF
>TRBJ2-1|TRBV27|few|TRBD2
TGTGCCAGCAGTTCCCTCCTCCAGACTAGCGGGAGCCCCATAACTTCCTACAATGAGCAGTTCTTC
CASSSLLQTSGSPITSYNEQFF
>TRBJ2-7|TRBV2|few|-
TGTGCCAGCAGTTCAGGTTTCCTCTACGAGCAGTACTTC
CASSSGFLYEQYF
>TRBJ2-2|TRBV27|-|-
TGTGCCAGCAGTTTATCGGGCCCCACCGGGGAGCTGTTTTTT
CASSLSGPTGELFF
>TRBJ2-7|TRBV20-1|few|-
TGCAGTGCTAGAGATCTAACGGGCGCGCGTGGGAGCGAGCAGTACTTC
CSARDLTGARGSEQYF
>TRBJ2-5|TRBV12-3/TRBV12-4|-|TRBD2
TGTGCCAGCAGACCGGGACTAGCGACCCGCGAGACCCAGTACTTC
CASRPGLATRETQYF
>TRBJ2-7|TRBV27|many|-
TGTGCCAGCAGTTTGAACAGGGCCTACGAGCAGTACTTC
CASSLNRAYEQYF
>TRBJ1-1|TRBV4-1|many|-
TGCGCCAGCAGCCAAGATGAGGTGCGGAACACTGAAGCTTTCTTT
CASSQDEVRNTEAFF
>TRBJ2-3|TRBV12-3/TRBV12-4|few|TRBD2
TGTGCCAGCAGCATGACTAGCGGGGATAGCACAGATACGCAGTATTTT
CASSMTSGDSTDTQYF
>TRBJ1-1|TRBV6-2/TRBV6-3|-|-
TGTGCCAGCAGCGGCCGGGAGTTACGTACAGGGCGGGGAACTGAAGCTTTCTTT
CASSGRELRTGRGTEAFF
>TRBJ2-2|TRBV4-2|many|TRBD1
TGTGCCAGCAGCCCGATGCCCGGGACAGGGGAATTCGGCACCGGGGAGCTGTTTTTT
CASSPMPGTGEFGTGELFF
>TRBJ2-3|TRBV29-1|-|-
TGCAGCGTTGCACGGGGGCGCACAGATACGCAGTATTTT
CSVARGRTDTQYF
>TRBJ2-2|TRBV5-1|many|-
TGCGCCAGCAGTTATAACGTGGCCGGGGAGCTGTTTTTT
CASSYNVAGELFF
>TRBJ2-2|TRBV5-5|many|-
TGTGCCAGCAGCTTGGTGGGCAGGACCAACACCGGGGAGCTGTTTTTT
CASSLVGRTNTGELFF
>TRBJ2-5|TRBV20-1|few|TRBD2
TGCAGTGCTAGAGGACTAGCGGGAAAAGAGACCCAGTACTTC
CSARGLAGKETQYF
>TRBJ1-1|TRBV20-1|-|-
TGCAGTGCTCTAGGACTCCGGTGGAACACTGAAGCTTTCTTT
CSALGLRWNTEAFF
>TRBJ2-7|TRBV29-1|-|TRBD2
TGCAGCGTCAGACTAGCGGGAGAGCTCTACGAGCAGTACTTC
CSVRLAGELYEQYF
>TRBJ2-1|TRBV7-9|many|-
TGTGCCAGCAGACCTAATGAGATCTACAATGAGCAGTTCTTC
CASRPNEIYNEQFF
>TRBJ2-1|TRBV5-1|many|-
TGCGCCAGCAGCTTGGGACAGTTCTACAATGAGCAGTTCTTC
CASSLGQFYNEQFF
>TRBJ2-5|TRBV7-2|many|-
TGTGCCAGCAGCTTAGGGTTCCAAGAGACCCAGTACTTC
CASSLGFQETQYF
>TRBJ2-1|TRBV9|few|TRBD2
TGTGCCAGCAGCGTAGCGGGGACTACCTACAATGAGCAGTTCTTC
CASSVAGTTYNEQFF
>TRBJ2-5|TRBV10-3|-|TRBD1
TGTGCCATCAGTGCAGGGGGCTTGCGGGAGACCCAGTACTTC
CAISAGGLRETQYF
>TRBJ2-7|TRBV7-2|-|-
TGTGCCAGCAGCTTAGACCCGTCTCCTTCCTACGAGCAGTACTTC
CASSLDPSPSYEQYF
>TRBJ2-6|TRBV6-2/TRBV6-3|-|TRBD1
TGTGCCAGCAGTCATCGACGGACAGGGGGCATACTGCAGTCTGGGGCCAACGTCCTGACTTTC
CASSHRRTGGILQSGANVLTF
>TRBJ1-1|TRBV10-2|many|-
TGCGCCAGCAGCCCCCAAGGTGCCACCGAAGCTTTCTTT
CASSPQGATEAFF
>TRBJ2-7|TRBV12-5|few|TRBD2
TGTGCTAGTGCCGTCCTAGCGGGAGCTGACTACAGACAATACGAGCAGTACTTC
CASAVLAGADYRQYEQYF
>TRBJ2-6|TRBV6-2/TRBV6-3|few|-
TGTGCCAGCAGTTTTAACAGGGTCTCGGGGGCCAACGTCCTGACTTTC
CASSFNRVSGANVLTF
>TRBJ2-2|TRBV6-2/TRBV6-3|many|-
TGTGCCAGCAGTTACGCCGGGGAGCTGTTTTTT
CASSYAGELFF
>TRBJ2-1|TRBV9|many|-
TGTGCCAGCAGCGTAGAGGGGACCACCCGGGGAAATGAGCAGTTCTTC
CASSVEGTTRGNEQFF
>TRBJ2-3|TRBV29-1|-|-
TGCAGCGTCGCTACGGGGGATACGCAGTATTTT
CSVATGDTQYF
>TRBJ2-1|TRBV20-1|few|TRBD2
TGCAGTGCTAGAGGACTAGCGGGAGCTCAAGGGGCCTACAATGAGCAGTTCTTC
CSARGLAGAQGAYNEQFF
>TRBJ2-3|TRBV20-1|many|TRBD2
TGCAGTGCTAACGCTAGACTAGCGGGAGAAGGAGATACGCAGTATTTT
CSANARLAGEGDTQYF
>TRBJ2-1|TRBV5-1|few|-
TGCGCCAGCAGCTGGTGGGACGGCTATAACAATGAGCAGTTCTTC
CASSWWDGYNNEQFF